The next 20 T cell receptor beta chains were all read from a single sample in a study of blood T cell repertoires in COVID-19. Some clones are missing from TCRdb's copy, which holds only in-frame ones; the method was immunoSEQ multiplex PCR. The sample yields about 250,000 clones, roughly 91% seen once. Specimen: PBMCs or T cells enriched from blood (not recorded which). These receptors came from a man aged 35 to 55 who had recovered from COVID-19.

The V and J genes are TRBV6-4 and TRBJ1-2, with 7 bases fitting TRBD1. V shed 7 bases, J shed 9 bases, and the junction held 20 bases outside the gene matches. The CDR3 sequence is 16 residues long. The germline gives CDR1 MRHNA, CDR2 SNTAGT. The CDR3 spells CASKNPGQRTTGSYTF. CDR3 nucleotide sequence: TGTGCCAGCAAAAACCCGGGACAGAGAACTACCGGGAGCTACACCTTC.

The chain's CDR3 is CASSLIVDNLNYGYTF. DNA for the CDR3: TGCGCCAGCAGCTTGATCGTGGACAATCTAAACTATGGCTACACCTTC. The rearrangement links TRBV5-1 to TRBJ1-2; D may be TRBD1 (5 bases). The CDR3 loop spans 16 amino acids. Germline values: CDR1 SGHRS, CDR2 YFSETQ. The V end lost 1 base, the J end lost 2 bases, and 15 bases lay between the germline ends.

The chain recombines TRBV13 with TRBJ2-1; TRBD1 agrees at 8 bases. V lost 6 bases and J lost 4; bases outside the gene matches: 11. CDR3 length: 16 residues. Germline V gene sequence: CDR1 PRHDT, CDR2 FYEKMQ (reference sequence). The CDR3 DNA is TGTGCCAGCAGTTCCGGAAAACAGGGGGGTTACAATGAGCAGTTCTTC. Amino acid sequence: CASSSGKQGGYNEQFF. The full variable domain, completed using reference TRBV13 and TRBJ2-1, is AAGVIQSPRHLIKEKRETATLKCYPIPRHDTVYWYQQGPGQDPQFLISFYEKMQSDKGSIPDRFSAQQFSDYHSELNMSSLELGDSALYFCASSSGKQGGYNEQFFGPGTRLTVL.

This rearrangement joins TRBV9 to TRBJ2-2; no clear D gene. Germline V gene sequence: CDR1 SGDLS, CDR2 YYNGEE. Trimming pared 3 bases from V and 4 bases from J, leaving 10 bases between. There are 14 residues in the CDR3. The CDR3 sequence: CASSGTETTGELFF. The CDR3 region has the DNA TGTGCCAGCAGCGGTACAGAAACCACCGGGGAGCTGTTTTTT.

A single count supports this clone. The chain employs TRBV2 and TRBJ1-5, with 8 bases fitting TRBD1. The length of the CDR3 is 14 residues. V lost 2 bases to trimming and J lost 4 bases; unmatched junction nucleotides: 1. Germline V gene data show CDR1 as SNHLY and CDR2 as FYNNEI. CDR3 loop: CASSEQGANQPQHF. In nucleotides, the CDR3 is TGTGCCAGCAGTGAACAGGGGGCAAATCAGCCCCAGCATTTT.

The chain uses TRBV29-1 and TRBJ1-3; no definite D call. The CDR3 extends over 14 amino acids. Germline V gene sequence: CDR1 SQVTM, CDR2 ANQGSEA. Trimming stripped 3 bases from V and 0 bases from J, with 9 bases between. This CDR3 is CSVDLYGSGNTIYF. The CDR3 bases are TGCAGCGTTGACTTGTACGGCTCTGGAAACACCATATATTTT.

CDR3 in DNA: TGTGCCAGCACCCTAACGGCGGCAGATACGCAGTATTTT. Protein sequence: CASTLTAADTQYF. The rearrangement joins TRBV6-5 to TRBJ2-3; D is undetermined. CDR1 and CDR2 from the germline V gene are MNHEY and SVGAGI. The CDR3 spans 13 residues. Between the trimmed V and J ends, which lost 7 bases and 4 bases, there was a span of 12 bases.

The CDR3, as DNA: TGCGCCAGCAGCGGTCTGGACAGCCGGAACACTGAAGCTTTCTTT. Translated, it gives CASSGLDSRNTEAFF. The chain joins TRBV5-1 to TRBJ1-1, with D perhaps TRBD1 (6 bases). V shed 4 bases and J shed 1 base, with 14 bases lying between them. CDR3 length equals 15 residues. CDR1 and CDR2 (germline): SGHRS, YFSETQ. The whole variable domain, filled in from reference TRBV5-1 and TRBJ1-1, reads KAGVTQTPRYLIKTRGQQVTLSCSPISGHRSVSWYQQTPGQGLQFLFEYFSETQRNKGNFPGRFSGRQFSNSRSEMNVSTLELGDSALYLCASSGLDSRNTEAFFGQGTRLTVV.

This clone has just a few counts. The J gene is TRBJ1-2, the V gene TRBV18, with unresolved D. Germline values: CDR1 KGHSH, CDR2 LQKENI. There are 17 residues in the CDR3. The V end was cut by 5 bases, the J end by 6 bases, with 25 bases between. CDR3 in DNA: TGTGCCAGCTCATCGGAATCCGGGAAACCTTACCTCGATGGCTACACCTTC. Its protein product is CASSSESGKPYLDGYTF.

The chain recombines TRBV7-9 with TRBJ2-7; no clear D. Germline CDR1 reads SEHNR; CDR2 reads FQNEAQ (reference sequence). V lost 1 base to trimming and J lost 6 bases, with 19 bases between them. The CDR3 is made up of 16 amino acids. The CDR3 nucleotides read TGTGCCAGCAGCTTAGGAGTTCCCAAGGTTAGAGGCGAGCAGTACTTC. This encodes CASSLGVPKVRGEQYF.

This sequence joins TRBV3-1 (or the pseudogene TRBV3-2) and TRBJ2-3, with D maybe TRBD1 (6 bases). Trimming cost V 1 base and J 7 bases, with 18 bases left between them. CDR1 is LGHDT and CDR2 is YNNKEL in the germline V gene (reference sequence). The CDR3 spans 16 residues. CDR3 residues: CASSQVAGDPHNTQYF. DNA of the CDR3: TGTGCCAGCAGCCAAGTCGCAGGGGACCCACACAATACGCAGTATTTT.

The rearrangement joins TRBV28 to TRBJ2-7; 8 bases are shared with TRBD2. The CDR3 is 15 amino acids. The V segment lost 0 bases and the J segment 6 bases; nucleotides outside the gene matches: 7. Germline V gene lookup returns CDR1 MDHEN and CDR2 SYDVKM. CDR3 coding DNA: TGTGCCAGCAGTTTATGGTCCGGACTAGCTGTCGAGCAGTACTTC. Its protein product is CASSLWSGLAVEQYF. Together with reference TRBV28 and TRBJ2-7, the CDR3 gives the full variable domain: DVKVTQSSRYLVKRTGEKVFLECVQDMDHENMFWYRQDPGLGLRLIYFSYDVKMKEKGDIPEGYSVSREKKERFSLILESASTNQTSMYLCASSLWSGLAVEQYFGPGTRLTVT.

This chain connects TRBV7-9 to TRBJ2-7; 9 bases line up with TRBD2. The V gene end was trimmed by 5 bases and the J gene end by 4 bases; junction bases not matched to a gene: 9. Germline V gene data show CDR1 as SEHNR and CDR2 as FQNEAQ (reference sequence). This CDR3 has 15 residues. DNA for the CDR3: TGTGCCAGCAGCCGTGGGGGACTAGCAACATACGAGCAGTACTTC. Translation: CASSRGGLATYEQYF. The whole variable domain, remainder taken from reference TRBV7-9 and TRBJ2-7, is DTGVSQNPRHKITKRGQNVTFRCDPISEHNRLYWYRQTLGQGPEFLTYFQNEAQLEKSRLLSDRFSAERPKGSFSTLEIQRTEQGDSAMYLCASSRGGLATYEQYFGPGTRLTVT.

This chain connects TRBV10-3 to TRBJ2-1, with 11 bases aligning to TRBD1. The V and J ends lost 6 bases and 8 bases, in that order; junction bases with no gene match: 6. Germline CDR1 and CDR2: ENHRY and SYGVKD. This CDR3 is 14 amino acids long. The CDR3: CAIRGDRGSDEQFF. The CDR3 region has the DNA TGTGCCATCAGGGGGGACAGGGGGAGCGATGAGCAGTTCTTC.

J is TRBJ2-7 and V is TRBV5-1; maybe TRBD1 (5 bases). The CDR3 consists of 15 residues. CDR1 SGHRS and CDR2 YFSETQ come from the germline V gene. V was cut by 7 bases and J by 3 bases, with 20 bases left in between. CDR3 nucleotide sequence: TGCGCCAGCCCAGCTTCCCACAGGTTCTACTACGAGCAGTACTTC. Its protein product is CASPASHRFYYEQYF. The full variable domain, rest sourced from reference TRBV5-1 and TRBJ2-7, is KAGVTQTPRYLIKTRGQQVTLSCSPISGHRSVSWYQQTPGQGLQFLFEYFSETQRNKGNFPGRFSGRQFSNSRSEMNVSTLELGDSALYLCASPASHRFYYEQYFGPGTRLTVT.

The rearrangement links TRBV18 to TRBJ2-1, with TRBD2 matching 9 bases. Germline lookup yields CDR1 KGHSH and CDR2 LQKENI. The CDR3 contains 18 residues. V was pared by 0 bases and J by 5 bases, with 11 bases of the junction left unmatched. For the CDR3, the DNA is TGTGCCAGCTCACCACCGTGGCTAGCGGGAAGAACTGACAATGAGCAGTTCTTC. It specifies CASSPPWLAGRTDNEQFF.

The CDR3 DNA sequence: TGTGCCAGCAGCTACGGGACTAACTATGGCTACACCTTC. Residues: CASSYGTNYGYTF. The V gene is TRBV7-2, the J gene TRBJ1-2, with D hard to call. The germline V gene has CDR1 SGHTA and CDR2 FQGNSA. V dropped 4 bases and J dropped 0 bases, with 6 bases sitting between them. The CDR3 covers 13 residues.

This clone was detected once. This rearrangement joins TRBV15 to TRBJ1-2; a possible D gene is TRBD1 (5 bases). Germline-derived CDR1 and CDR2 are LNHNV and YYDKDF (reference sequence). The CDR3 extends over 14 amino acids. V was pared by 0 bases and J by 2 bases, with 7 bases between. Here the CDR3 DNA reads TGTGCCACCAGCAGAGATCGGGGGAACTATGGCTACACCTTC. Its protein is CATSRDRGNYGYTF.

This clone was seen just once. The chain has TRBV11-3 and TRBJ1-1; possible D gene TRBD1, 6 bases. CDR3 length: 15 amino acids. From germline, CDR1 is SGHNT and CDR2 YENEEA. V lost 6 bases and J 6 bases, leaving 20 bases between the germline ends. The CDR3: CASSQGFSSSPEAFF. For the CDR3, the DNA is TGTGCCAGCAGTCAGGGGTTCTCGAGTAGTCCTGAAGCTTTCTTT.

The chain uses TRBV6-5 and TRBJ1-1; D is perhaps TRBD1 (6 bases). The V and J ends lost 4 bases and 3 bases respectively, with 9 bases between them. Per germline, CDR1 MNHEY and CDR2 SVGAGI. The CDR3 is 13 amino acids. The CDR3 nucleotides read TGTGCCAGCAGTTCAGGGGTTCACACTGAAGCTTTCTTT. Amino acid sequence: CASSSGVHTEAFF.